These 17 T cell receptor beta chains originate from one sample sequenced in a study of blood T cell repertoires in COVID-19. The table came from immunoSEQ multiplex PCR; TCRdb's copy has only in-frame clones and leaves some out. The table lists under 250,000 clones, 83% of them singletons. Sequenced sample: peripheral blood. These receptors were obtained from a woman aged 50 to 60 with acute or convalescent COVID-19.

V gene TRBV24-1 combines with J gene TRBJ1-5, with D tentatively TRBD1 (5 bases). There are 13 residues in the CDR3. Germline CDR1 reads KGHDR; CDR2 reads SFDVKD. V lost 10 bases to trimming and J lost 3 bases, with 12 bases between them. CDR3 protein: CATTGGNNQPQHF. The CDR3 DNA is TGTGCCACGACGGGGGGAAACAATCAGCCCCAGCATTTT.

The chain combines TRBV10-3 with TRBJ1-1; D not resolved. This CDR3 comprises 14 residues. Trimming removed 3 bases at V and 2 bases at J, with 10 bases between. Germline CDR1 reads ENHRY; CDR2 reads SYGVKD. The CDR3 is CAISERDTNTEAFF. The CDR3 nucleotides read TGTGCCATCAGTGAACGTGACACCAACACTGAAGCTTTCTTT.

This chain uses TRBV7-6 with TRBJ1-3, with TRBD1 matching over 9 bases. The CDR3 has 19 amino acids. The germline V gene has CDR1 SGHVS and CDR2 FNYEAQ. V gave up 4 bases and J gave up 0 bases; unmatched junction bases: 13. The CDR3 loop reads CASSWMGEGQGISGNTIYF. In nucleotides, the CDR3 is TGTGCCAGCAGCTGGATGGGAGAGGGACAGGGAATCTCTGGAAACACCATATATTTT.

The chain employs TRBV18 and TRBJ2-1; D is possibly TRBD1 (5 bases). Looked up from germline, CDR1 is KGHSH and CDR2 is LQKENI. This CDR3 is built from 17 residues. The germline V and J ends were trimmed by 1 base and 7 bases, with 20 bases remaining between them. The CDR3 protein is CASSPLGGASPVNEQFF. DNA of the CDR3: TGTGCCAGCTCACCACTTGGTGGGGCTAGTCCAGTAAATGAGCAGTTCTTC.

The chain uses TRBV5-1 and TRBJ2-2, with D possibly being TRBD1 (5 bases). Trimming took 4 bases from V and 5 from J, leaving 15 bases between them. Germline V lookup: CDR1 SGHRS, CDR2 YFSETQ. The CDR3 consists of 15 residues. CDR3 in amino acids: CASSVGFRGTGELFF. CDR3 nucleotides: TGCGCCAGCAGCGTAGGCTTTAGGGGAACCGGGGAGCTGTTTTTT.

As DNA, the CDR3 is TGCGCCAGCAGTTCCGGGACTAGCTTAGGCACGCAGTATTTT. Its protein is CASSSGTSLGTQYF. The V gene is TRBV10-2, the J gene TRBJ2-3, with 9 nucleotides matching TRBD2. Germline V gene lookup returns CDR1 WSHSY and CDR2 SAAADI. With 5 bases clipped from V and 9 bases from J, the junction kept 9 bases outside the gene matches. CDR3 size: 14 residues.

V is TRBV12-3 or TRBV12-4 and J is TRBJ2-7; 10 nucleotides agree with TRBD2. The CDR3 length is 13 residues. Losses at the gene ends were 6 bases for V and 3 bases for J; bases not matched to a gene: 2. DNA of the CDR3: TGTGCCAGCAGGTCTAGCGGGAGCTACGAGCAGTACTTC. Protein: CASRSSGSYEQYF.

This chain connects TRBV5-4 to TRBJ2-1; 13 bases map to TRBD2. The trim removed 1 base at V and 10 bases at J, leaving 11 bases unmatched. This CDR3 has 17 amino acids. Germline V CDR1 and CDR2: SGHNT, YYREEE (reference sequence). The CDR3 protein is CASSLPGLAGKGGEQFF. The CDR3 nucleotides are TGTGCCAGCAGCTTGCCGGGACTAGCGGGAAAGGGGGGCGAGCAGTTCTTC. Drawing the rest from reference TRBV5-4 and TRBJ2-1, the complete variable domain is ETGVTQSPTHLIKTRGQQVTLRCSSQSGHNTVSWYQQALGQGPQFIFQYYREEENGRGNFPPRFSGLQFPNYSSELNVNALELDDSALYLCASSLPGLAGKGGEQFFGPGTRLTVL.

This rearrangement joins TRBV5-1 to TRBJ1-5, with TRBD1 matching over 9 bases. This CDR3 spans 14 amino acids. V dropped 4 bases and J dropped 7; count of bases not matched to a gene: 6. Germline V lookup: CDR1 SGHRS, CDR2 YFSETQ. The CDR3 coding sequence is TGCGCCAGCAGCGCGACAGGGGGTGAACAGCCCCAGCATTTT. Protein: CASSATGGEQPQHF. The variable domain in full, completed from reference TRBV5-1 and TRBJ1-5, reads KAGVTQTPRYLIKTRGQQVTLSCSPISGHRSVSWYQQTPGQGLQFLFEYFSETQRNKGNFPGRFSGRQFSNSRSEMNVSTLELGDSALYLCASSATGGEQPQHFGDGTRLSIL.

V is TRBV29-1 and J is TRBJ1-3; D might be TRBD1 (5 bases). The CDR3 totals 14 residues. V shed 5 bases and J shed 3 bases, with 14 bases lying between them. Germline values: CDR1 SQVTM, CDR2 ANQGSEA. The CDR3 region has the DNA TGCAGCGTTACAGGAGAGCAAGGTGGAAACACCATATATTTT. Its translation: CSVTGEQGGNTIYF.

The chain recombines TRBV24-1 with TRBJ1-2; D gene ambiguous. The CDR3 covers 13 residues. CDR1 is KGHDR, CDR2 SFDVKD, per germline. The ends were cut back, 4 bases at V and 8 bases at J, with 13 bases in the middle. The CDR3 is CATSETGGRGYTF. The DNA of the CDR3 is TGTGCCACCAGTGAGACGGGAGGACGGGGCTACACCTTC.

V usage is TRBV5-1 and J usage is TRBJ2-1; 9 nucleotides match TRBD2. This CDR3 contains 16 residues. Germline V gene lookup returns CDR1 SGHRS and CDR2 YFSETQ. Trimming took 0 bases from V and 10 from J; bases not matched to a gene: 11. The CDR3 spells CASSLGPSGTSREQFF. The CDR3 DNA reads as TGCGCCAGCAGCTTGGGGCCTAGCGGGACCTCGAGGGAGCAGTTCTTC. Looking up the rest from reference TRBV5-1 and TRBJ2-1 gives the full variable domain: KAGVTQTPRYLIKTRGQQVTLSCSPISGHRSVSWYQQTPGQGLQFLFEYFSETQRNKGNFPGRFSGRQFSNSRSEMNVSTLELGDSALYLCASSLGPSGTSREQFFGPGTRLTVL.

This rearrangement joins TRBV28 to TRBJ1-1; the match to TRBD1 covers 12 bases. This CDR3 is built from 14 residues. CDR1 is MDHEN and CDR2 is SYDVKM in the germline V gene. Trimming cost V 5 bases and J 5 bases; bases outside gene matches: 3. CDR3 in amino acids: CASSGDRGRTEAFF. The CDR3 bases are TGTGCCAGCAGTGGGGACAGGGGGCGAACTGAAGCTTTCTTT.

The J gene is TRBJ2-1, the V gene TRBV19, with D perhaps TRBD1 (7 bases). Trimming pared 1 base from V and 4 bases from J, leaving 14 bases between. The CDR3 covers 16 residues. The germline V gene encodes CDR1 LNHDA and CDR2 SQIVND (reference sequence). The CDR3 region has the DNA TGTGCCAGTAGTATAGTATCAGGGGGAGGATACAATGAGCAGTTCTTC. Translating it yields CASSIVSGGGYNEQFF.

This chain links TRBV30 with TRBJ1-5; unclear D gene. Germline V gene data show CDR1 as GTSNPN and CDR2 as SVGIG (reference sequence). V was shortened by 0 bases and J by 5 bases, with 11 bases between the two germline ends. The length of the CDR3 is 14 residues. CDR3 in amino acids: CAWSVGGGYQPQHF. The CDR3 DNA reads as TGTGCCTGGAGTGTTGGAGGCGGCTATCAGCCCCAGCATTTT.

CDR3 nucleotides: TGTGCCAGCAGCGATAAAACGGACCAGGAGGACACTGAAGCTTTCTTT. Its translation is CASSDKTDQEDTEAFF. The chain uses TRBV21-1 and TRBJ1-1. TRBV21-1 corresponds to a pseudogene. The CDR3 is 16 residues long.

This clone was seen many times. V usage is TRBV6-5 and J usage is TRBJ2-2; 8 bases fit TRBD2. This CDR3 has 13 amino acids. Trimming at V came to 2 bases and at J to 10 bases, leaving 3 bases not matched to a gene. CDR1 and CDR2 from the germline V gene are MNHEY and SVGAGI. CDR3 DNA sequence: TGTGCCAGCAGTTACAGCGGGGGTGTGGAGCTGTTTTTT. Encoded protein: CASSYSGGVELFF.